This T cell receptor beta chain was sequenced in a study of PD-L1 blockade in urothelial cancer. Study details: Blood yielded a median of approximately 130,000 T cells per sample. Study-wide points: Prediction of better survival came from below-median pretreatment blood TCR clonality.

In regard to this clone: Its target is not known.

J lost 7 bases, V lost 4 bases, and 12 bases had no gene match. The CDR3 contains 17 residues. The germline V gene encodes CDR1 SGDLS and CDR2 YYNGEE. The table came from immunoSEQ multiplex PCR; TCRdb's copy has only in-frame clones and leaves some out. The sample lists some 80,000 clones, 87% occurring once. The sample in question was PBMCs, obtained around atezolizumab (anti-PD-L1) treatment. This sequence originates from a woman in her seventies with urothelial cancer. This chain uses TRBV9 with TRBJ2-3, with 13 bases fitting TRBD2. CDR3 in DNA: TGTGCCAGCAGCCTCGGACTAGCGGGAGCAAGCCCGAATACGCAGTATTTT. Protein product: CASSLGLAGASPNTQYF.